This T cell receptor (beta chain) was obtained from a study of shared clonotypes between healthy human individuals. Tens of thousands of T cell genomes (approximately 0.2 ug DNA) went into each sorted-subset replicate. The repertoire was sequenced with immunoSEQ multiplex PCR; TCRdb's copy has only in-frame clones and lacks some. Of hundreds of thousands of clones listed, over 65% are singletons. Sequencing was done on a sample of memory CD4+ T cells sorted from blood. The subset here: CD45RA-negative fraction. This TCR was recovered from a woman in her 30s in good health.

The CDR3 DNA reads TGTGCCAGGCGGCGCGGGAGCATCGATGAGCAGTTCTTC. Residues: CARRRGSIDEQFF. This sequence joins TRBV2 and TRBJ2-1; 7 bases agree with TRBD2. Germline V gene lookup returns CDR1 SNHLY and CDR2 FYNNEI. J was trimmed by 8 bases and V by 9 bases; bases with no gene match: 10. There are 13 residues in the CDR3.